A single sample is the source of the 19 T cell receptor beta chains below, sequenced in a study of cytomegalovirus exposure and HLA in healthy donors. The PCR employed 60 Vbeta primers together with 13 Jbeta primers. Method: immunoSEQ multiplex PCR; TCRdb's copy keeps in-frame clones and lacks some. Among tens of thousands of clones listed, around 81% were seen once. The sample comprised PBMCs. Source of these receptors: a man aged 25-40 years in good health and CMV-seropositive.

The rearrangement links TRBV20-1 to TRBJ1-2, with TRBD1 matching over 7 bases. V lost 1 base to trimming and J lost 10 bases; unmatched junction nucleotides: 3. Germline-derived CDR1 and CDR2 are DFQATT and SNEGSKA (reference sequence). The CDR3 runs 11 residues. The CDR3 here is CSARGQGVYTF. The CDR3 region has the DNA TGCAGTGCTAGAGGACAGGGAGTCTACACCTTC.

The genes are TRBV6-5 and TRBJ2-7; tentatively, D is TRBD1 (6 bases). The CDR3 extends over 15 amino acids. Trimming removed 6 bases at V and 0 bases at J, with 15 bases between. Germline CDR1 MNHEY, CDR2 SVGAGI. CDR3 coding DNA: TGTGCCAGCAGAGATACAGGGATCCCCTCCTACGAGCAGTACTTC. Translated: CASRDTGIPSYEQYF.

This rearrangement joins TRBV7-6 to TRBJ2-7; TRBD1 matches at 9 bases. V was pared by 11 bases and J by 4 bases, with 9 bases of the junction left unmatched. The germline CDR1 and CDR2 sequences are SGHVS and FNYEAQ. CDR3 length: 13 residues. The CDR3 loop reads CAASGTGKYEQYF. CDR3 coding DNA: TGTGCCGCCTCCGGGACAGGGAAATACGAGCAGTACTTC. Combining the CDR3 with reference TRBV7-6 and TRBJ2-7 gives the whole variable domain GAGVSQSPRYKVTKRGQDVALRCDPISGHVSLYWYRQALGQGPEFLTYFNYEAQQDKSGLPNDRFSAERPEGSISTLTIQRTEQRDSAMYRCAASGTGKYEQYFGPGTRLTVT.

The chain uses TRBV9 and TRBJ1-1; D may be TRBD1 (6 bases). Looked up from germline, CDR1 is SGDLS and CDR2 is YYNGEE. This CDR3 has 16 residues. V was trimmed by 3 bases and J by 3 bases, leaving 18 bases between them. The CDR3 nucleotides are TGTGCCAGCAGCGCGCGGTTAGGAGGGGGGGACACTGAAGCTTTCTTT. It encodes CASSARLGGGDTEAFF. The full variable domain, its missing parts supplied by reference TRBV9 and TRBJ1-1, is DSGVTQTPKHLITATGQRVTLRCSPRSGDLSVYWYQQSLDQGLQFLIQYYNGEERAKGNILERFSAQQFPDLHSELNLSSLELGDSALYFCASSARLGGGDTEAFFGQGTRLTVV.

V and J are TRBV7-3 and TRBJ1-1; 10 bases agree with TRBD1. The CDR3 extends over 18 amino acids. The junction had 12 bases not matched to a gene; V was cut back by 5 bases and J by 0 bases. Germline CDR1 SGHTA, CDR2 FQGTGA. CDR3 region: CASSPDPRGQGLNTEAFF. CDR3 coding DNA: TGTGCCAGCAGCCCAGACCCCAGGGGACAGGGGCTGAACACTGAAGCTTTCTTT.

This chain joins TRBV19 and TRBJ1-2; the D is unclear. Per germline, CDR1 LNHDA and CDR2 SQIVND (reference sequence). The CDR3 consists of 15 residues. Trimming took 6 bases from V and 5 from J, leaving 19 bases between them. In DNA, the CDR3 is TGTGCCAGTAGCCTACCCCGGACTGGCAAATATGGCTACACCTTC. Translation: CASSLPRTGKYGYTF.

The V gene is TRBV2, the J gene TRBJ2-1; D gene ambiguous. V lost 6 bases and J 3 bases, leaving 24 bases between the germline ends. Germline V lookup: CDR1 SNHLY, CDR2 FYNNEI. The CDR3 is made up of 18 amino acids. The CDR3 DNA reads TGTGCCAGCAGCCCAACTTACGTGTCCCTAGGCTACTACAATGAGCAGTTCTTC. Translating gives CASSPTYVSLGYYNEQFF.

V and J are TRBV11-2 and TRBJ1-2; weak D call: TRBD1 (5 bases). V was trimmed by 6 bases and J by 5 bases, leaving 13 bases between them. This CDR3 is built from 13 residues. Germline lookup yields CDR1 SGHAT and CDR2 FQNNGV. This CDR3 reads CASRDQGSYGYTF. DNA of the CDR3: TGTGCCAGCAGGGATCAGGGTTCGTATGGCTACACCTTC.

The chain couples TRBV14 to TRBJ2-5; D perhaps matches TRBD2 (5 bases). CDR1 and CDR2 from the germline V gene are SGHDN and FVKESK. V lost 0 bases and J lost 5, with 16 bases in between. CDR3 length: 16 amino acids. The CDR3 DNA sequence: TGTGCCAGCAGCCAAGAAGGTAGGAGGCTGACGGAGACCCAGTACTTC. This translates into CASSQEGRRLTETQYF.

The chain joins TRBV19 to TRBJ1-5, with 8 bases that match TRBD1. CDR1 and CDR2 (germline): LNHDA, SQIVND (reference sequence). The V segment lost 9 bases and the J segment 5 bases; nucleotides outside the gene matches: 6. The CDR3 is 13 amino acids. The CDR3 nucleotides are TGTGCCAGCAAGGACAGGGCGGATCAGCCCCAGCATTTT. Its translation is CASKDRADQPQHF.

This clone came up once. The chain carries TRBV7-3 and TRBJ2-1, with TRBD2 matching 10 bases. The V gene's germline CDR1 is SGHTA and CDR2 FQGTGA. This CDR3 region has 17 residues. V shed 4 bases, J shed 7 bases, and the junction held 13 bases outside the gene matches. The CDR3 loop reads CASSSLTGTSAMNEQFF. CDR3 DNA sequence: TGTGCCAGCAGCTCACTGACCGGGACTAGCGCGATGAATGAGCAGTTCTTC. Together with reference TRBV7-3 and TRBJ2-1, the CDR3 gives the full variable domain: GAGVSQTPSNKVTEKGKYVELRCDPISGHTALYWYRQSLGQGPEFLIYFQGTGAADDSGLPNDRFFAVRPEGSVSTLKIQRTERGDSAVYLCASSSLTGTSAMNEQFFGPGTRLTVL.

This clone has more than one count but fewer than ten. The chain couples TRBV19 to TRBJ2-7; D may be TRBD2 (5 bases). V was shortened by 4 bases and J by 6 bases, with 10 bases between the two germline ends. Looked up from germline, CDR1 is LNHDA and CDR2 is SQIVND (reference sequence). This CDR3 has 12 residues. The chain's CDR3 is CASSTGLGEQYF. The DNA of the CDR3 is TGTGCCAGTAGTACCGGACTGGGCGAGCAGTACTTC.

Here the CDR3 reads CASSFPTSGVNTGELFF. CDR3 sequence (DNA): TGCGCCAGCAGCTTCCCAACTAGCGGGGTTAACACCGGGGAGCTGTTTTTT. V usage is TRBV5-1 and J usage is TRBJ2-2; 10 positions agree with TRBD2. V lost 2 bases to trimming and J lost 2 bases; unmatched junction nucleotides: 6. Germline V gives CDR1 SGHRS, CDR2 YFSETQ. This CDR3 is 17 amino acids long.

The chain employs TRBV2 and TRBJ2-7, with 8 bases matching TRBD2. CDR3 size: 18 residues. Germline lookup yields CDR1 SNHLY and CDR2 FYNNEI. The ends lost 0 bases at V and 0 bases at J; junction bases unmatched: 10. The CDR3 DNA sequence: TGTGCCAGCAGTGAAGCGCGAGCGGGGGCACCAAGCTCCTACGAGCAGTACTTC. Amino acid sequence: CASSEARAGAPSSYEQYF.

The chain joins TRBV5-6 to TRBJ2-2; possible D gene TRBD1, 6 bases. This CDR3 spans 15 amino acids. The ends were cut back, 4 bases at V and 2 bases at J, with 12 bases in the middle. Per the germline V gene, CDR1 is SGHDT and CDR2 is YYEEEE. As DNA, the CDR3 is TGTGCCAGCAGCAAATACGGGACAAACACCGGGGAGCTGTTTTTT. It translates to CASSKYGTNTGELFF.

J is TRBJ1-6 and V is TRBV2; 7 bases line up with TRBD1. Germline V gene data show CDR1 as SNHLY and CDR2 as FYNNEI. The CDR3 length is 14 residues. Losses at the gene ends were 6 bases for V and 6 bases for J; bases not matched to a gene: 5. The CDR3 DNA is TGTGCCAGCAGGAGGACAGGCGTTAATTCACCCCTCCACTTT. As protein: CASRRTGVNSPLHF.

The chain carries TRBV6-5 and TRBJ1-2, with 9 bases fitting TRBD1. With 5 bases clipped from V and 6 bases from J, the junction kept 4 bases outside the gene matches. The germline V gene encodes CDR1 MNHEY and CDR2 SVGAGI. CDR3 length: 13 residues. This CDR3 reads CASSLDRGDGYTF. CDR3 nucleotides: TGTGCCAGCAGTCTAGACAGGGGGGATGGCTACACCTTC.

This chain links TRBV5-6 with TRBJ1-1; D gene unclear. V was pared by 0 bases and J by 1 base, with 7 bases between. Germline V gene sequence: CDR1 SGHDT, CDR2 YYEEEE. The CDR3 covers 14 residues. CDR3 DNA: TGTGCCAGCAGCTTGGCTCCCGGGAACACTGAAGCTTTCTTT. Its protein product is CASSLAPGNTEAFF. The full variable domain, its missing parts supplied by reference TRBV5-6 and TRBJ1-1, is DAGVTQSPTHLIKTRGQQVTLRCSPKSGHDTVSWYQQALGQGPQFIFQYYEEEERQRGNFPDRFSGHQFPNYSSELNVNALLLGDSALYLCASSLAPGNTEAFFGQGTRLTVV.

In this sample, this clone turned up once. The chain joins TRBV9 to TRBJ2-6; D is ambiguous. The V gene's germline CDR1 is SGDLS and CDR2 YYNGEE. The V and J ends lost 3 bases and 2 bases respectively, with 6 bases between them. This CDR3 is built from 14 residues. CDR3 protein: CASSAVAGANVLTF. CDR3 nucleotide sequence: TGTGCCAGCAGCGCCGTTGCTGGGGCCAACGTCCTGACTTTC.